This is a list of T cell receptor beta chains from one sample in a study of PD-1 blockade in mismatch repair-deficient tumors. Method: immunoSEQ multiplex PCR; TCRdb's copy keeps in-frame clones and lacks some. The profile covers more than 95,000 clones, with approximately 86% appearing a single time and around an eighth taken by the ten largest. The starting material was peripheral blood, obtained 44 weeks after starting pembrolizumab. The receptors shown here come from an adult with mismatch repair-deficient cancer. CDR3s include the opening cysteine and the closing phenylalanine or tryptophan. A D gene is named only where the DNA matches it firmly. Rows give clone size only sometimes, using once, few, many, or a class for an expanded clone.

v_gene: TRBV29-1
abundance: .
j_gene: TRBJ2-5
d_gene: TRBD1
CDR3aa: CSVQTGEETQYF
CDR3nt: TGCAGCGTTCAGACAGGGGAAGAGACCCAGTACTTC

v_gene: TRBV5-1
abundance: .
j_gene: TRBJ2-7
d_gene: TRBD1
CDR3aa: CASSFSLRGLGRDEQYF
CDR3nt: TGCGCCAGCAGCTTTTCTTTAAGGGGGCTTGGCCGCGACGAGCAGTACTTC

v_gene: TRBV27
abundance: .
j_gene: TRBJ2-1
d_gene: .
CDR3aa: CASSLIGGNNEQFF
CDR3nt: TGTGCCAGCAGTTTAATCGGAGGCAACAATGAGCAGTTCTTC

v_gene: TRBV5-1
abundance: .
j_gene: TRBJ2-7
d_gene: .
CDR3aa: CASSFDIGRGTYEQYF
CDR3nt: TGCGCCAGCAGCTTTGACATCGGGAGAGGTACCTACGAGCAGTACTTC

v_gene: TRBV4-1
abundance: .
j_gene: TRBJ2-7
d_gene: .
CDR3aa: CASSQAGVSYEQYF
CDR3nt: TGCGCCAGCAGCCAAGCCGGGGTCAGCTACGAGCAGTACTTC

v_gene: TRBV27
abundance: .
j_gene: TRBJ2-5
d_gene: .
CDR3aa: CASSSGGQETQYF
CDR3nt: TGTGCCAGCAGTTCAGGTGGCCAAGAGACCCAGTACTTC

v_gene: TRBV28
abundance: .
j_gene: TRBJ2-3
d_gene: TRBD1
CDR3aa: CASSLGTGHTDTQYF
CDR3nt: TGTGCCAGCAGTTTAGGGACAGGGCACACAGATACGCAGTATTTT

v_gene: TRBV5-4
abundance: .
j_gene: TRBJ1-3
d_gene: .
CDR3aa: CASSLRGAENTIYF
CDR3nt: TGTGCCAGCAGCCTCCGGGGTGCGGAAAACACCATATATTTT

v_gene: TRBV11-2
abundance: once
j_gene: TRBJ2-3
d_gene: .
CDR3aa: CASSLVHPNTDTQYF
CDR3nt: TGTGCCAGCAGCTTAGTTCACCCCAACACAGATACGCAGTATTTT

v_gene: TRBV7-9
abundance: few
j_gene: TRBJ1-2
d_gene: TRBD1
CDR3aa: CASTNPGVRQGSYTF
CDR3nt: TGTGCCAGCACCAACCCGGGGGTCCGACAGGGTAGCTACACCTTC

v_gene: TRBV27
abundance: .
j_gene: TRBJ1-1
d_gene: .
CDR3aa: CASSLSKSAQNTEAFF
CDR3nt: TGTGCCAGCAGTTTATCGAAGTCTGCTCAGAACACTGAAGCTTTCTTT

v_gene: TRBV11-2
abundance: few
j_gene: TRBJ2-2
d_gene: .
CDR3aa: CASSLLLGVLGELFF
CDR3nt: TGTGCCAGCAGCTTATTGCTAGGGGTTCTCGGGGAGCTGTTTTTT

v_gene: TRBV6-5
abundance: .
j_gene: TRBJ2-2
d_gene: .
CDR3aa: CASSYFGGQGTGELFF
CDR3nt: TGTGCCAGCAGTTACTTTGGGGGGCAGGGGACCGGGGAGCTGTTTTTT

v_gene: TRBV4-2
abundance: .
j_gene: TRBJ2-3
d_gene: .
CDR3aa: CASSHNWPPLGTDTQYF
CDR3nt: TGTGCCAGCAGCCATAATTGGCCCCCCTTGGGCACAGATACGCAGTATTTT

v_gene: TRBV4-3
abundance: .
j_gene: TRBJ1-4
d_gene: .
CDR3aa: CASSQVLGGNEKLFF
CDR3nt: TGCGCCAGCAGCCAAGTCCTGGGTGGTAATGAAAAACTGTTTTTT

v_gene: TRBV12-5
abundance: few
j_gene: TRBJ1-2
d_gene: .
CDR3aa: CASGLGAGDYGYTF
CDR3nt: TGTGCTAGTGGTTTGGGGGCCGGCGACTATGGCTACACCTTC

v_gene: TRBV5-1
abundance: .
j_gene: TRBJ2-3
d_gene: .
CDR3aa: CASSPRQEELLMSTQYF
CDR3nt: TGCGCCAGCAGCCCCAGACAGGAGGAATTACTGATGAGTACGCAGTATTTT